One and the same sample provided the 14 T cell receptor beta chains below, sequenced in a study of post-analysis software for immune sequencing data. Built from TCR beta cDNA, the libraries had unique molecular identifiers in them. Using its own MiXCR run on the PCR reads, TCRdb lists one record per CDR3 protein. The table includes roughly 870,000 distinct CDR3 sequences, 53% detected once. These TCRs' antigens remain unknown. Findings of the study overall: Several TRBV segments (TRBV5-6, TRBV5-1 and TRBV20-1 among them) occurred more frequently in patients than in controls.

Sequenced: blood. These receptors all stem from a girl aged 10 to 17 with multiple sclerosis.

This clonotype was counted a few times. The chain employs TRBV5-1 and TRBJ1-2; the D gene is possibly TRBD1 (6 bases). CDR3 length: 15 amino acids. Trimming took off 0 bases at V and 5 bases at J, with 14 bases between the two ends. Germline values: CDR1 SGHRS, CDR2 YFSETQ. CDR3: CASSLARTDHYGYTF. CDR3 nucleotides: TGCGCCAGCAGCTTGGCGCGGACAGACCATTATGGCTACACCTTC. Based on the CDR3 plus reference TRBV5-1 and TRBJ1-2, the full variable domain is KAGVTQTPRYLIKTRGQQVTLSCSPISGHRSVSWYQQTPGQGLQFLFEYFSETQRNKGNFPGRFSGRQFSNSRSEMNVSTLELGDSALYLCASSLARTDHYGYTFGSGTRLTVV.

J is TRBJ2-5 and V is TRBV5-4; 8 nucleotides agree with TRBD1. Gene TRBJ2-7 matches the end of the DNA better, so the J call may be wrong. Germline assignment: CDR1 SGHNT and CDR2 YYREEE (reference sequence). This CDR3 is built from 16 residues. The CDR3 spells CASSLPGGAATREQYF. CDR3 nucleotides: TGTGCCAGCAGCTTGCCAGGGGGCGCCGCGACCCGCGAGCAGTACTTC.

The genes are TRBV5-1 and TRBJ2-5; D is ambiguous. Per the germline V gene, CDR1 is SGHRS and CDR2 is YFSETQ. This CDR3 has 14 amino acids. Trimming took off 2 bases at V and 1 base at J, with 9 bases between the two ends. CDR3 sequence: CASSFTQGQETQYF. DNA for the CDR3: TGCGCCAGCAGCTTCACCCAAGGCCAAGAGACCCAGTACTTC.

This clonotype was detected a few times. The chain carries TRBV20-1 and TRBJ2-7; 9 bases map to TRBD1. V dropped 1 base and J dropped 4; count of bases not matched to a gene: 5. There are 14 residues in the CDR3. The germline CDR1 and CDR2 sequences are DFQATT and SNEGSKA (reference sequence). This CDR3 is CSARAGTGRYEQYF. The DNA for the CDR3 is TGCAGTGCTAGAGCCGGGACAGGGAGGTACGAGCAGTACTTC.

This sequence joins TRBV20-1 and TRBJ2-4; TRBD2 agrees at 9 bases. Gene TRBJ2-7 matches the end of the DNA better, so the J call may be wrong. Germline CDR1 DFQATT, CDR2 SNEGSKA (reference sequence). The CDR3 sequence is 14 residues long. The CDR3 is CSAPNSGSSYEQYF. In DNA form, the CDR3 reads TGCAGTGCGCCGAATAGCGGGAGTTCCTACGAGCAGTACTTC.

This clonotype showed up just a few times. This chain connects TRBV4-1 to TRBJ1-6; TRBD1 agrees at 10 bases. Per germline, CDR1 MGHRA and CDR2 YSYEKL. The J segment lost 6 bases and the V segment lost 1 base, leaving 0 bases of the junction unmatched. The CDR3 length is 15 residues. CDR3 loop: CASSQGTGGNSPLHF. The CDR3 coding sequence is TGCGCCAGCAGCCAAGGGACAGGGGGTAATTCACCCCTCCACTTT.

This clonotype was seen only a few times. V gene TRBV20-1 combines with J gene TRBJ2-3; either TRBD1 or TRBD2 may supply D (6 bases each). Germline CDR1 and CDR2: DFQATT and SNEGSKA (reference sequence). V was clipped by 6 bases and J by 0 bases, with 19 bases between them. This CDR3 has 16 residues. As DNA, the CDR3 is TGCAGTGCACTTGGGGGGCTGTATTCTAGCACAGATACGCAGTATTTT. It encodes CSALGGLYSSTDTQYF.

The chain has TRBV7-3 and TRBJ2-1, with 9 bases aligning to TRBD2. The V gene's germline CDR1 is SGHTA and CDR2 FQGTGA. V was pared by 5 bases and J by 7 bases, with 6 bases of the junction left unmatched. The CDR3 loop spans 14 amino acids. CDR3 loop: CASSLGTSMNEQFF. The CDR3 DNA is TGTGCCAGCAGCCTCGGGACTAGCATGAATGAGCAGTTCTTC.

This clonotype was observed once. The V gene is TRBV6-1, the J gene TRBJ2-7; a weak D match, TRBD1 (7 bases). V dropped 3 bases and J dropped 4 bases, with 16 bases sitting between them. The length of the CDR3 is 15 residues. CDR1 is MNHNS and CDR2 is SASEGT in the germline V gene. CDR3 nucleotide sequence: TGTGCCAGCAGTGAGGAGGGGGCAACCGTATACGAGCAGTACTTC. This codes for CASSEEGATVYEQYF.

DNA of the CDR3: TGTGCCAGCAGTCGGGACGGCCAGACTGGGGCCAACGTCCTGACTTTC. This translates into CASSRDGQTGANVLTF. The V call is TRBV7-9, the J call TRBJ2-6, with D perhaps matching TRBD1 or TRBD2 (5 bases each). CDR1 SEHNR and CDR2 FQNEAQ come from the germline V gene (reference sequence). The CDR3 length is 16 residues. Trimming shortened V by 6 bases and J by 2 bases, and 14 bases separated the two germline ends.

This clonotype showed up just a few times. The chain carries TRBV28 and TRBJ1-1; unclear D gene. Looked up from germline, CDR1 is MDHEN and CDR2 is SYDVKM. V was cut by 10 bases and J by 5 bases, with 20 bases left in between. The CDR3 is 14 residues long. The CDR3 loop is CATWVRAVVTEAFF. In DNA, the CDR3 is TGTGCCACCTGGGTAAGGGCTGTAGTTACTGAAGCTTTCTTT.

This clonotype was detected only a few times. V and J are TRBV7-9 and TRBJ2-5, with TRBD2 identical over 7 bases. CDR1 is SEHNR and CDR2 is FQNEAQ in the germline V gene (reference sequence). This CDR3 has 17 residues. The V segment lost 5 bases and the J segment 1 base; nucleotides outside the gene matches: 13. CDR3 sequence: CASSLNAASSGQETQYF. In DNA, the CDR3 is TGTGCCAGCAGCCTCAACGCGGCGTCTAGCGGCCAAGAGACCCAGTACTTC.

This chain links TRBV6-6 with TRBJ2-4, with TRBD1 matching over 7 bases. The assigned J gene may be wrong: the sequence end matches TRBJ2-7 better. Germline loops: CDR1 MNHNY, CDR2 SVGAGI (reference sequence). The CDR3 totals 13 residues. The CDR3 DNA reads as TGTGCCAGCACTAACGACAGGGCGAACGAGCAGTACTTC. Protein: CASTNDRANEQYF.

The CDR3 sequence is CASSLNSNLEQYF. The CDR3 DNA sequence: TGCGCCAGCAGCTTGAATAGCAATCTCGAGCAGTACTTC. This chain links TRBV5-1 with TRBJ2-4; D gene ambiguous. The DNA end is more similar to TRBJ2-7, so the J call may be wrong. Germline V gene lookup returns CDR1 SGHRS and CDR2 YFSETQ. The CDR3 has 13 residues.